This is a list of T cell receptor beta chains from one sample in a study of a mutant IDH1 vaccine in newly diagnosed glioma. Only in-frame clones appear in the TCRdb table, and some are missing; sequencing was by immunoSEQ multiplex PCR. The sample consists of over 50,000 clones, 70% to 90% of them appearing once. Which antigens these TCRs recognize remains unknown. This specimen consisted of PBMCs, obtained from a glioma patient whose treatment included an IDH1 peptide vaccine. These receptors all stem from a man in his thirties or forties with glioma. Each CDR3 is given with its conserved first and last residue. D genes are given only for firm matches. The listing skips clone size in some rows; elsewhere it reads once, few, many or a size class.

d_gene	v_gene	abundance	j_gene	CDR3aa	CDR3nt
TRBD2	TRBV11-2	.	TRBJ2-2	CASSQRGINTGELFF	TGTGCCAGCAGCCAGCGGGGGATAAACACCGGGGAGCTGTTTTTT
.	TRBV12-2	.	TRBJ2-7	CASRSRAGQGNFCFGHEQYF	TGTGCAAGTCGCTCTAGAGCGGGACAGGGGAATTTCTGTTTCGGACACGAGCAGTACTTC
TRBD1	TRBV5-6	.	TRBJ1-2	CASSIHPGQIYGYTF	TGTGCCAGCAGCATCCATCCGGGACAGATTTATGGCTACACCTTC
.	TRBV7-8	.	TRBJ1-2	CASSLTGSGYGYTF	TGTGCCAGCAGCTTAACAGGGTCTGGCTATGGCTACACCTTC
.	TRBV18	.	TRBJ1-5	CASSQSSNQPQHF	TGTGCCAGCTCACAAAGCAGCAATCAGCCCCAGCATTTT
.	TRBV5-1	.	TRBJ2-3	CASRSDRTDTQYF	TGCGCCAGCAGATCAGACCGCACAGATACGCAGTATTTT
.	TRBV7-9	.	TRBJ1-1	CASSPVGPSTEAFF	TGTGCCAGCAGCCCGGTGGGGCCGAGCACTGAAGCTTTCTTT
.	TRBV27	.	TRBJ2-1	CASSFVYSSMDEQFF	TGTGCCAGCAGTTTTGTCTATTCCTCAATGGATGAGCAGTTCTTC
TRBD1	TRBV6-6	.	TRBJ1-2	CASSYGTASLYGYTF	TGTGCCAGCAGTTACGGGACAGCAAGCCTCTATGGCTACACCTTC
.	TRBV7-9	.	TRBJ2-7	CASSLGPREQYF	TGTGCCAGCAGCTTAGGCCCGCGCGAGCAGTACTTC
TRBD1	TRBV28	.	TRBJ1-1	CASSSDRGKKGSTEAFF	TGTGCCAGCAGTTCGGACAGGGGTAAAAAGGGTAGCACTGAAGCTTTCTTT
TRBD2	TRBV4-1	.	TRBJ2-1	CASSLDRGGSYNEQFF	TGCGCCAGCAGCCTAGACCGGGGGGGCTCCTACAATGAGCAGTTCTTC
TRBD1	TRBV2	.	TRBJ1-2	CASRDRASGYTF	TGTGCCAGCAGGGACAGGGCGAGTGGCTACACCTTC
TRBD1	TRBV5-1	.	TRBJ1-1	CASSLGTGAVNTEAFF	TGCGCCAGCAGCTTGGGGACAGGGGCCGTGAACACTGAAGCTTTCTTT
.	TRBV29-1	.	TRBJ2-2	CSVEDPGVLQANTGELFF	TGCAGCGTTGAAGATCCAGGAGTTTTACAGGCGAACACCGGGGAGCTGTTTTTT
TRBD1	TRBV19	.	TRBJ1-2	CASSPDRGYGYTF	TGTGCCAGTTCCCCGGACAGGGGTTATGGCTACACCTTC
.	TRBV2	.	TRBJ2-5	CANRANSAETQYF	TGTGCCAACCGGGCTAATTCGGCGGAGACCCAGTACTTC
.	TRBV5-1	few	TRBJ2-5	CASSPTGAKEETQYF	TGCGCCAGCAGCCCAACGGGGGCTAAAGAGGAGACCCAGTACTTC
.	TRBV11-2	.	TRBJ1-1	CASSPGRLNTEAFF	TGTGCCAGCAGCCCTGGACGGCTGAACACTGAAGCTTTCTTT
TRBD1	TRBV6-6	.	TRBJ2-7	CASRPMTGTGDYEQYF	TGTGCCAGCAGACCTATGACCGGGACAGGAGACTACGAGCAGTACTTC
.	TRBV10-3	.	TRBJ2-2	CAISEFGLNTGELFF	TGTGCCATCAGTGAGTTTGGGCTAAACACCGGGGAGCTGTTTTTT
TRBD2	TRBV5-5	.	TRBJ2-3	CASSPRGASGAPDTQYF	TGTGCCAGCAGCCCGCGGGGGGCTAGCGGGGCCCCAGATACGCAGTATTTT
TRBD1	TRBV10-1	few	TRBJ1-5	CASTRQGVSNQPQHF	TGCGCCAGTACCAGACAGGGTGTGAGCAATCAGCCCCAGCATTTT
.	TRBV28	.	TRBJ1-4	CASGGSDRTNEKLFF	TGTGCCAGCGGGGGTTCTGATCGAACTAATGAAAAACTGTTTTTT
.	TRBV5-5	few	TRBJ1-1	CASSLYWGSEAFF	TGTGCCAGCAGCTTGTATTGGGGGTCTGAAGCTTTCTTT
.	TRBV30	.	TRBJ1-1	CAWGRTLTEAFF	TGTGCCTGGGGACGGACGCTCACTGAAGCTTTCTTT
.	TRBV7-9	few	TRBJ1-1	CASSLAASTEAFF	TGTGCCAGCAGCTTAGCAGCCTCCACTGAAGCTTTCTTT
.	TRBV28	few	TRBJ1-1	CASSSSRFQAFF	TGTGCCAGCAGTTCCTCCCGGTTCCAAGCTTTCTTT
.	TRBV7-9	once	TRBJ2-1	CASSSAYVSEQFF	TGTGCCAGCAGCTCCGCCTATGTATCTGAGCAGTTCTTC
TRBD2	TRBV10-2	.	TRBJ2-3	CASSFETSGKSTDTQYF	TGCGCCAGCAGTTTCGAGACTAGCGGGAAAAGCACAGATACGCAGTATTTT
.	TRBV28	.	TRBJ2-7	CASSLESYEQYF	TGTGCCAGCAGTTTGGAAAGCTACGAGCAGTACTTC
.	TRBV7-9	.	TRBJ1-3	CASSLGVPVVNTIYF	TGTGCCAGCAGCTTAGGGGTCCCCGTTGTAAACACCATATATTTT
TRBD1	TRBV9	.	TRBJ2-1	CASSARQGANNEQFF	TGTGCCAGCAGCGCCCGACAGGGGGCGAACAATGAGCAGTTCTTC
.	TRBV5-8	.	TRBJ1-6	CASSLSGETYNSPLHF	TGTGCCAGCAGCCTATCGGGGGAAACCTATAATTCACCCCTCCACTTT
TRBD2	TRBV7-7	.	TRBJ2-1	CASSSGLTRGGPNEQFF	TGTGCCAGCAGCTCCGGGCTAACGCGGGGGGGCCCTAATGAGCAGTTCTTC
TRBD1	TRBV4-2	.	TRBJ2-7	CASSLGTAEAYEQYF	TGTGCCAGCAGCCTAGGGACAGCCGAGGCCTACGAGCAGTACTTC
.	TRBV7-9	.	TRBJ2-3	CASSLELSLTDTQYF	TGTGCCAGCAGCTTAGAGCTTAGTCTGACAGATACGCAGTATTTT
.	TRBV7-8	.	TRBJ1-3	CASSPSWTSGNTIYF	TGTGCCAGCAGCCCGTCCTGGACCTCTGGAAACACCATATATTTT
.	TRBV4-1	.	TRBJ2-2	CASSQEYSGELFF	TGCGCCAGCAGCCAAGAATACTCCGGGGAGCTGTTTTTT
.	TRBV27	.	TRBJ2-1	CASSSVDAPVGQFF	TGTGCCAGCAGTTCTGTGGACGCCCCGGTGGGGCAGTTCTTC
TRBD1	TRBV5-1	.	TRBJ2-1	CASSQSPGQGLTTSSYNEQFF	TGCGCCAGCAGCCAGAGCCCCGGACAGGGGTTAACTACTAGCTCCTACAATGAGCAGTTCTTC
TRBD2	TRBV19	few	TRBJ2-1	CASSIGRTRNNEQFF	TGTGCCAGTAGTATTGGAAGGACTAGGAACAATGAGCAGTTCTTC
.	TRBV6-6	.	TRBJ2-1	CASSIRGFSTSFLQFF	TGTGCCAGCAGCATACGGGGATTCTCGACCTCTTTTCTGCAGTTCTTC
.	TRBV5-1	.	TRBJ1-6	CASSAGSRGYNSPLHF	TGCGCCAGCAGCGCCGGGTCCAGGGGCTATAATTCACCCCTCCACTTT
.	TRBV21-1	.	TRBJ2-7	CASSKGYPPGSYEQYF	TGTGCCAGCAGCAAAGGGTATCCCCCAGGCTCCTACGAGCAGTACTTC
.	TRBV7-9	.	TRBJ1-1	CASSLVAFF	TGTGCCAGCAGCTTAGTAGCTTTCTTT
.	TRBV11-3	.	TRBJ2-2	CASRISGWGQNTGELFF	TGTGCCAGCCGAATCTCGGGGTGGGGACAGAACACCGGGGAGCTGTTTTTT
.	TRBV7-7	.	TRBJ1-4	CASSPPRATNEKLFF	TGTGCCAGCAGTCCGCCTAGGGCAACTAATGAAAAACTGTTTTTT
TRBD1	TRBV7-9	.	TRBJ2-7	CASSPDLGRLRGYEQYF	TGTGCCAGCAGCCCGGACTTAGGACGGCTCAGGGGGTACGAGCAGTACTTC
.	TRBV11-2	.	TRBJ2-7	CASSLDSGRGEFSYEQYF	TGTGCCAGCAGCTTAGATTCGGGCAGGGGCGAATTTTCCTACGAGCAGTACTTC
.	TRBV15	.	TRBJ2-7	CATSSDDRSTYEQYF	TGTGCCACCAGCAGTGATGACAGGAGTACCTACGAGCAGTACTTC
.	TRBV11-1	.	TRBJ1-2	CASSLDSDRQGYTF	TGTGCCAGCAGCTTAGATTCGGACCGGCAAGGCTACACCTTC
TRBD2	TRBV4-1	.	TRBJ2-3	CASSRSGLQDGNLLKDTQYF	TGCGCCAGCAGCCGGTCGGGACTACAGGATGGGAATTTGCTCAAAGATACGCAGTATTTT
.	TRBV28	.	TRBJ1-6	CASLVVGDNSPLHF	TGTGCCAGCCTGGTTGTTGGGGATAATTCACCCCTCCACTTT
TRBD1	TRBV23-1	.	TRBJ1-3	CASRPKGQGIPSPRVIYF	TGCGCCAGCAGGCCCAAGGGACAGGGAATTCCCTCCCCTCGGGTCATATATTTT